The 13 T cell receptor beta chains listed next were all sequenced from one sample in a study of T cell changes during pregnancy in multiple sclerosis. The assay was immunoSEQ multiplex PCR, and TCRdb's table has in-frame clones only and misses some. Of about 72,000 clones listed, around 91% were seen once; the top ten hold roughly 0.7%. The sample here was peripheral blood, taken in the third trimester of pregnancy. The source of these receptors is a female donor in good health, enrolled as a control in a pregnancy study.

The chain employs TRBV18 and TRBJ1-2; TRBD1 matches 11 bases. There are 16 residues in the CDR3. The germline CDR1 and CDR2 sequences are KGHSH and LQKENI. The V segment lost 3 bases and the J segment 5 bases; nucleotides outside the gene matches: 8. Here the CDR3 DNA reads TGTGCCAGCTCACCTCAAGGACAGGGGGCTCTTTATGGCTACACCTTC. Protein product: CASSPQGQGALYGYTF. The whole variable domain, filled in from reference TRBV18 and TRBJ1-2, reads NAGVMQNPRHLVRRRGQEARLRCSPMKGHSHVYWYRQLPEEGLKFMVYLQKENIIDESGMPKERFSAEFPKEGPSILRIQQVVRGDSAAYFCASSPQGQGALYGYTFGSGTRLTVV.

The rearrangement joins TRBV5-1 to TRBJ1-4, with a weak D call TRBD1 (5 bases). The CDR3 runs 13 residues. V gave up 8 bases and J gave up 4 bases, with 12 bases separating them. Per germline, CDR1 SGHRS and CDR2 YFSETQ. CDR3 protein: CASTTAYNEKLFF. For the CDR3, the DNA is TGCGCCAGTACGACAGCCTATAATGAAAAACTGTTTTTT.

The V call is TRBV27, the J call TRBJ1-6; 7 bases map to TRBD1. The trim removed 8 bases at V and 5 bases at J, leaving 6 bases unmatched. The CDR3 is made up of 14 amino acids. Germline V lookup: CDR1 MNHEY, CDR2 SMNVEV (reference sequence). The CDR3 DNA reads TGTGCCAGCTCCCGGGGACAGCATAATTCACCCCTCCACTTT. Translating it yields CASSRGQHNSPLHF.

The V call is TRBV7-6, the J call TRBJ1-6; 8 bases map to TRBD1. CDR3 size: 18 residues. In germline, CDR1 is SGHVS, CDR2 FNYEAQ. With 1 base clipped from V and 0 bases from J, the junction kept 5 bases outside the gene matches. The CDR3 is CASSLGQGQSSYNSPLHF. CDR3 nucleotide sequence: TGTGCCAGCAGCTTAGGACAGGGGCAGAGCTCCTATAATTCACCCCTCCACTTT. Together with reference TRBV7-6 and TRBJ1-6, the CDR3 gives the full variable domain: GAGVSQSPRYKVTKRGQDVALRCDPISGHVSLYWYRQALGQGPEFLTYFNYEAQQDKSGLPNDRFSAERPEGSISTLTIQRTEQRDSAMYRCASSLGQGQSSYNSPLHFGNGTRLTVT.

CDR3 DNA sequence: TGTGCCAGCAGCTTATTCGGGACTGCCACCTACGAGCAGTACTTC. Translating it yields CASSLFGTATYEQYF. This chain uses TRBV7-6 with TRBJ2-7; a weak D match, TRBD2 (6 bases). Germline V gives CDR1 SGHVS, CDR2 FNYEAQ. The CDR3 totals 15 residues. Trimming pared 2 bases from V and 2 bases from J, leaving 13 bases between.

The chain couples TRBV10-3 to TRBJ1-6; D is perhaps TRBD1 (5 bases). The CDR3 spans 15 residues. Germline V gene sequence: CDR1 ENHRY, CDR2 SYGVKD. With 3 bases removed from V and 4 bases from J, the gap between germline ends came to 10 bases. CDR3 sequence (DNA): TGTGCCATCAGTGAATCGGGGGAGTATAATTCACCCCTCCACTTT. It codes for CAISESGEYNSPLHF.

The chain couples TRBV28 to TRBJ1-2; possibly TRBD1 for D (5 bases). Between the trimmed V and J ends, which lost 2 bases and 4 bases, there was a span of 17 bases. The CDR3 contains 16 residues. Germline V gene sequence: CDR1 MDHEN, CDR2 SYDVKM. The DNA for the CDR3 is TGTGCCAGCAGTTTAGTCAGGGAAAGCCTATTCTATGGCTACACCTTC. It is translated as CASSLVRESLFYGYTF.

This chain uses TRBV5-1 with TRBJ2-3, with D maybe TRBD2 (5 bases). CDR1 and CDR2 from the germline V gene are SGHRS and YFSETQ. Trimming removed 1 base at V and 4 bases at J, with 19 bases between. The CDR3 totals 17 residues. As DNA, the CDR3 is TGCGCCAGCAGCTTGCCCTCAGCGGCAACTGAGGCAGATACGCAGTATTTT. Its translation: CASSLPSAATEADTQYF. The variable domain in full, completed from reference TRBV5-1 and TRBJ2-3, reads KAGVTQTPRYLIKTRGQQVTLSCSPISGHRSVSWYQQTPGQGLQFLFEYFSETQRNKGNFPGRFSGRQFSNSRSEMNVSTLELGDSALYLCASSLPSAATEADTQYFGPGTRLTVL.

The chain employs TRBV19 and TRBJ1-1, with TRBD1 matching over 7 bases. V shed 5 bases, J shed 6 bases, and the junction held 9 bases outside the gene matches. Germline CDR1 and CDR2: LNHDA and SQIVND (reference sequence). The CDR3 extends over 14 amino acids. The CDR3 sequence: CASSQGQLGAEAFF. In DNA form, the CDR3 reads TGTGCCAGTAGTCAGGGACAGTTGGGCGCTGAAGCTTTCTTT. The whole variable domain, remainder taken from reference TRBV19 and TRBJ1-1, is DGGITQSPKYLFRKEGQNVTLSCEQNLNHDAMYWYRQDPGQGLRLIYYSQIVNDFQKGDIAEGYSVSREKKESFPLTVTSAQKNPTAFYLCASSQGQLGAEAFFGQGTRLTVV.

The gene calls are TRBV4-1 and TRBJ2-7, with TRBD1 identical over 10 bases. The CDR3 has 14 residues. The V segment lost 4 bases and the J segment 5 bases; nucleotides outside the gene matches: 5. CDR1 and CDR2 from the germline V gene are MGHRA and YSYEKL. As DNA, the CDR3 is TGCGCCAGCAGCCCGGACAGGGGGAGGGACGAGCAGTACTTC. Encoded protein: CASSPDRGRDEQYF.

The chain joins TRBV18 to TRBJ1-5; 7 bases fit TRBD1. The CDR3 runs to 17 residues. The V gene end was trimmed by 2 bases and the J gene end by 0 bases; junction bases not matched to a gene: 7. Germline V gene data show CDR1 as KGHSH and CDR2 as LQKENI. Here the CDR3 DNA reads TGTGCCAGCTCACCATCAGGGGGGATTTATAGCAATCAGCCCCAGCATTTT. This encodes CASSPSGGIYSNQPQHF. The whole variable domain, remainder taken from reference TRBV18 and TRBJ1-5, is NAGVMQNPRHLVRRRGQEARLRCSPMKGHSHVYWYRQLPEEGLKFMVYLQKENIIDESGMPKERFSAEFPKEGPSILRIQQVVRGDSAAYFCASSPSGGIYSNQPQHFGDGTRLSIL.

The chain employs TRBV7-9 and TRBJ1-4, with 7 bases that match TRBD1. The CDR3 covers 15 residues. In germline, CDR1 is SEHNR, CDR2 FQNEAQ (reference sequence). J lost 4 bases, V lost 2 bases, and 4 bases had no gene match. The CDR3 loop reads CASSLRGQVNEKLFF. The CDR3, as DNA: TGTGCCAGCAGCTTACGTGGACAGGTTAATGAAAAACTGTTTTTT. Full variable domain (remainder filled in from reference TRBV7-9 and TRBJ1-4): DTGVSQNPRHKITKRGQNVTFRCDPISEHNRLYWYRQTLGQGPEFLTYFQNEAQLEKSRLLSDRFSAERPKGSFSTLEIQRTEQGDSAMYLCASSLRGQVNEKLFFGSGTQLSVL.

This clone was seen a single time. V usage is TRBV6-1 and J usage is TRBJ2-4; D gene uncertain. Trimming left V 6 bases short and J 3 bases short, with 3 bases between. The germline gives CDR1 MNHNS, CDR2 SASEGT. This CDR3 has 11 amino acids. CDR3 sequence reads: CASRSKNIQYF. In DNA form, the CDR3 reads TGTGCCAGCAGGAGCAAAAACATTCAGTACTTC.